Sequencing of this T cell receptor beta chain was carried out in a study of cytomegalovirus exposure and HLA in healthy donors. This clone was observed a handful of times. CDR1 and CDR2 from the germline V gene are MNHEY and SMNVEV (reference sequence). The CDR3 has 15 residues. J lost 1 base, V lost 0 bases, and 1 base had no gene match. 60 Vbeta and 13 Jbeta primers were used in PCR. Data came from immunoSEQ multiplex PCR; TCRdb stores just in-frame clones and leaves some out. This table holds about 94,000 clones, roughly 8.2% found once. Sequenced: PBMCs. This TCR was recovered from a man aged 50 or older in good health and CMV-seronegative. The V call is TRBV27, the J call TRBJ1-1, with TRBD1 matching 8 bases. The CDR3 DNA reads TGTGCCAGCAGTTTATCGACAGGGGCGAACACTGAAGCTTTCTTT. Translated: CASSLSTGANTEAFF.